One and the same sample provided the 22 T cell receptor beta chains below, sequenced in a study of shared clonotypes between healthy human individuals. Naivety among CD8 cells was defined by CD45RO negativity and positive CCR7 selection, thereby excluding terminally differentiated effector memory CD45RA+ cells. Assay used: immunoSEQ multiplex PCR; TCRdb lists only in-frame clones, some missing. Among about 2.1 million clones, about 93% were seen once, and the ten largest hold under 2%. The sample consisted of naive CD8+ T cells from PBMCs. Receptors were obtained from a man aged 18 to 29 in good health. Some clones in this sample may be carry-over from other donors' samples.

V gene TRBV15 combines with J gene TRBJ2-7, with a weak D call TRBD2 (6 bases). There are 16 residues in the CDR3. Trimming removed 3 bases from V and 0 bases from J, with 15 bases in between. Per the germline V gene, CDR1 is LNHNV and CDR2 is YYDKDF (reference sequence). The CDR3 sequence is CATSRSRGSGSYEQYF. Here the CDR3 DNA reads TGTGCCACCAGCAGGAGCCGTGGTAGCGGCTCCTACGAGCAGTACTTC.

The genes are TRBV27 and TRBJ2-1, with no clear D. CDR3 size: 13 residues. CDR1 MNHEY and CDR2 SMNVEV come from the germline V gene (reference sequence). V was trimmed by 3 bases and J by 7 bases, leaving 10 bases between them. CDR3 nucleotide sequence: TGTGCCAGCAGTTTTTTTGGTGGAAATGAGCAGTTCTTC. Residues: CASSFFGGNEQFF.

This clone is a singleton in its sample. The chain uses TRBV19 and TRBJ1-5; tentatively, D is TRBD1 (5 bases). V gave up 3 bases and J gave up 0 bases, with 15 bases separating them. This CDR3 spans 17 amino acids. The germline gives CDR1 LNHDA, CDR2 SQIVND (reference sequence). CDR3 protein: CASSIKGWDYSNQPQHF. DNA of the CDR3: TGTGCCAGTAGTATCAAGGGCTGGGACTATAGCAATCAGCCCCAGCATTTT.

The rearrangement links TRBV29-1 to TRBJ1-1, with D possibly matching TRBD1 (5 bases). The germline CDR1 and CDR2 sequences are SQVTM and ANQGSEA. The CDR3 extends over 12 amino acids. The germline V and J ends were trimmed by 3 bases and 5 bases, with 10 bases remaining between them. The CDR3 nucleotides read TGCAGCGTTGAGTTCAGGGAAACTGAAGCTTTCTTT. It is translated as CSVEFRETEAFF.

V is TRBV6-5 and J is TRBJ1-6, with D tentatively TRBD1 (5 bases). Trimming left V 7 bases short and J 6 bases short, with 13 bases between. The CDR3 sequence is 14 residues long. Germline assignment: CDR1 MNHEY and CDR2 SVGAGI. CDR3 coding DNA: TGTGCCAGCACGAATTTAAGGGGTAATTCACCCCTCCACTTT. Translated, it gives CASTNLRGNSPLHF.

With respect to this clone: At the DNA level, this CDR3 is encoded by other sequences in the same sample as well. In DNA, the CDR3 is TGTGCCAGCAGCTTAGGGACAGGGGAGCAGTACTTC. It codes for CASSLGTGEQYF. The V and J genes are TRBV7-9 and TRBJ2-7; 8 bases fit TRBD1. The CDR3 totals 12 residues. The germline gives CDR1 SEHNR, CDR2 FQNEAQ (reference sequence). V dropped 1 base and J dropped 7; count of bases not matched to a gene: 0. Full variable domain (rest looked up from reference TRBV7-9 and TRBJ2-7): DTGVSQNPRHKITKRGQNVTFRCDPISEHNRLYWYRQTLGQGPEFLTYFQNEAQLEKSRLLSDRFSAERPKGSFSTLEIQRTEQGDSAMYLCASSLGTGEQYFGPGTRLTVT.

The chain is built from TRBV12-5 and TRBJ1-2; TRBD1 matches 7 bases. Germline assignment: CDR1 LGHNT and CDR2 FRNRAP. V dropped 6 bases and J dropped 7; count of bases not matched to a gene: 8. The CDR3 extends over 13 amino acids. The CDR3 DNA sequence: TGTGCTAGTGGCCCAACAGGGGTTCGTGGCTACACCTTC. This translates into CASGPTGVRGYTF. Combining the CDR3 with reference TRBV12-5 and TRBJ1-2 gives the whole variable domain DARVTQTPRHKVTEMGQEVTMRCQPILGHNTVFWYRQTMMQGLELLAYFRNRAPLDDSGMPKDRFSAEMPDATLATLKIQPSEPRDSAVYFCASGPTGVRGYTFGSGTRLTVV.

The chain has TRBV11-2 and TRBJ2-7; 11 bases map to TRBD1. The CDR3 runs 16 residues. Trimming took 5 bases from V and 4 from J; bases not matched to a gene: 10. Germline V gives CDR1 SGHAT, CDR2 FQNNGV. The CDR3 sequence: CASSARTGGNRYEQYF. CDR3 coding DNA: TGTGCCAGCAGCGCCAGGACAGGGGGCAACAGGTACGAGCAGTACTTC. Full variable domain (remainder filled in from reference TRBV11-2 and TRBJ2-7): EAGVAQSPRYKIIEKRQSVAFWCNPISGHATLYWYQQILGQGPKLLIQFQNNGVVDDSQLPKDRFSAERLKGVDSTLKIQPAKLEDSAVYLCASSARTGGNRYEQYFGPGTRLTVT.

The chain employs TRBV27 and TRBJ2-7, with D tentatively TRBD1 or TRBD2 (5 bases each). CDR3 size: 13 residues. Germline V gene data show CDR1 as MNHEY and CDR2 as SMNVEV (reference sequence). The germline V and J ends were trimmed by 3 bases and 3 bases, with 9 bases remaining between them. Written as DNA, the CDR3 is TGTGCCAGCAGTTTTGCGAGGGGCTACGAGCAGTACTTC. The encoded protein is CASSFARGYEQYF.

CDR3 amino acids: CASSGARETQYF. The DNA for the CDR3 is TGTGCCAGCAGCGGGGCGCGGGAGACCCAGTACTTC. The chain combines TRBV9 with TRBJ2-5; D gene ambiguous. The ends were cut back, 3 bases at V and 5 bases at J, with 8 bases in the middle. This CDR3 region has 12 residues. Per germline, CDR1 SGDLS and CDR2 YYNGEE.

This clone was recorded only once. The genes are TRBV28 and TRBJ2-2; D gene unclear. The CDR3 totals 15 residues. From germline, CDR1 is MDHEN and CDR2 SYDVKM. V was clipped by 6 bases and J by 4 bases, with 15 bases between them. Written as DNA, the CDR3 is TGTGCCAGCAGCCTCACACTCGGGCCCACCGGGGAGCTGTTTTTT. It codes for CASSLTLGPTGELFF.

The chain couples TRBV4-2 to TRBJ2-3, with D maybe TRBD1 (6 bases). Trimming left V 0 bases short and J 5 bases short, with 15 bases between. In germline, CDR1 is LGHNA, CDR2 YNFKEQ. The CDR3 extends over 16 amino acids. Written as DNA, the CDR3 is TGTGCCAGCAGCCAAGAGGTGGTGGCAGGGGAAGATACGCAGTATTTT. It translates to CASSQEVVAGEDTQYF.

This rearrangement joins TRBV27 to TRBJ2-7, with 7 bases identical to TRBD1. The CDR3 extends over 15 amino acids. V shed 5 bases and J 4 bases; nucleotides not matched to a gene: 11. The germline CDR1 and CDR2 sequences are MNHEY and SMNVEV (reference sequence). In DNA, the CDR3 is TGTGCCAGCAGTAGTGGACAGGATGCCCAATACGAGCAGTACTTC. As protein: CASSSGQDAQYEQYF.

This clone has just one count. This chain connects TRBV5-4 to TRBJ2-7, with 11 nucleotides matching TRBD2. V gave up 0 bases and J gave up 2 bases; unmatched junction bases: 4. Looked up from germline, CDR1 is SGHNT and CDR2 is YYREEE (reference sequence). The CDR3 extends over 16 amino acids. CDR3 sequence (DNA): TGTGCCAGCAGCTTGGCTAGCGGGAGGCTCACCTACGAGCAGTACTTC. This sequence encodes CASSLASGRLTYEQYF.

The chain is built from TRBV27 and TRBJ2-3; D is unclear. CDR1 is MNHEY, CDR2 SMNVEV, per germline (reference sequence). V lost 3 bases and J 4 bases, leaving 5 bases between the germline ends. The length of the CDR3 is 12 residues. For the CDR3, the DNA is TGTGCCAGCAGTTTTGGGCCAGATACGCAGTATTTT. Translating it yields CASSFGPDTQYF.

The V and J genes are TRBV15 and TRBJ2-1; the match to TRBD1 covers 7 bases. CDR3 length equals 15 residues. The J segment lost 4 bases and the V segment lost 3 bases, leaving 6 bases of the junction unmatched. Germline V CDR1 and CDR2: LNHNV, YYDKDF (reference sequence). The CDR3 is CATSSSGTVYNEQFF. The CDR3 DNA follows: TGTGCCACCAGCAGTTCCGGGACAGTTTACAATGAGCAGTTCTTC.

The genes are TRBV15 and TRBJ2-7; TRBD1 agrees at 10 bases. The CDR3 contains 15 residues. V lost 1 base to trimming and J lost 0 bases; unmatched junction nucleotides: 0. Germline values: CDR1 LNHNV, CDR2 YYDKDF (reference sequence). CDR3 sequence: CATSRGQGASYEQYF. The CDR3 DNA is TGTGCCACCAGCAGAGGACAGGGGGCCTCCTACGAGCAGTACTTC.

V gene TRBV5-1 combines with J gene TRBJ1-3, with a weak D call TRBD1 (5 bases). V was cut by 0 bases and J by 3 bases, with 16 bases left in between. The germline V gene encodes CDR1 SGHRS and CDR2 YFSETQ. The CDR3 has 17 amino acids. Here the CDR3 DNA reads TGCGCCAGCAGCTTGGGAGGACATAGTGTTCTTGGAAACACCATATATTTT. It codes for CASSLGGHSVLGNTIYF. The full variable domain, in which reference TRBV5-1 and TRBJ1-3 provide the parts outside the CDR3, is KAGVTQTPRYLIKTRGQQVTLSCSPISGHRSVSWYQQTPGQGLQFLFEYFSETQRNKGNFPGRFSGRQFSNSRSEMNVSTLELGDSALYLCASSLGGHSVLGNTIYFGEGSWLTVV.

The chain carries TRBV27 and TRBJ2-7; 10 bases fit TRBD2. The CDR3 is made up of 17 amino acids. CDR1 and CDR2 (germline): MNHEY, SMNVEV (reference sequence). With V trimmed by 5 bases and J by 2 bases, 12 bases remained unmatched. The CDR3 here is CASSTTKIAGGPYEQYF. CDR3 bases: TGTGCCAGCAGTACAACCAAAATAGCGGGGGGCCCCTACGAGCAGTACTTC.

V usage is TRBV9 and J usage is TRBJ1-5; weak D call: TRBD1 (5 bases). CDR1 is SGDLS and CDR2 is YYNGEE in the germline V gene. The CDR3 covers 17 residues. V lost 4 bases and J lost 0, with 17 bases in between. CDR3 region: CASSSGRGGDSNQPQHF. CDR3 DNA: TGTGCCAGCAGCTCGGGGAGGGGAGGCGATAGCAATCAGCCCCAGCATTTT.

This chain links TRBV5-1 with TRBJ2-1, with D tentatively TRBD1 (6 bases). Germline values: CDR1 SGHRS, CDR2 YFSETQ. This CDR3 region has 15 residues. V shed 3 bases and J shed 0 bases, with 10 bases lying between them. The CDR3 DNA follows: TGCGCCAGCAGCTCCGGACAGAGCTCCTACAATGAGCAGTTCTTC. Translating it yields CASSSGQSSYNEQFF.

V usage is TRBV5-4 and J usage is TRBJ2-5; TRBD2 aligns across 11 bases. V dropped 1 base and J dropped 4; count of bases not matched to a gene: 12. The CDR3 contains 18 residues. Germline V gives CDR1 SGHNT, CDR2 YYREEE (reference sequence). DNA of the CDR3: TGTGCCAGCAGCTTGTCGGTTGTCGTAGCGGGGGGGAGAGAGACCCAGTACTTC. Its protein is CASSLSVVVAGGRETQYF.